This section outlines one TCR beta chain sequence together with its context. Its antigen is as yet unknown. V was cut by 5 bases and J by 5 bases, with 16 bases left in between. This CDR3 is 15 amino acids long. From germline, CDR1 is MGHDK and CDR2 SYGVNS. Clones were read by immunoSEQ multiplex PCR, and TCRdb kept only the in-frame ones, dropping some. Counted here are around 99,000 clones, 85% to 90% occurring once; the ten biggest clones make up roughly 4.6%. These data come from a study of radiotherapy plus CTLA-4 blockade in lung cancer. Study-wide results and caveats: Alongside interferon-beta, early blood T cell clone dynamics were reportedly the best predictor of response.

The sequence derives from a human donor with non-small cell lung cancer that progressed on radiotherapy plus ipilimumab. Sequenced here: peripheral blood, sampled from a patient treated with radiotherapy plus ipilimumab. V gene TRBV25-1 combines with J gene TRBJ2-1; D may be TRBD2 (5 bases). CDR3 in DNA: TGTGCCAGCAGTACCCGAGGGATCAGAAACAATGAGCAGTTCTTC. Encoded protein: CASSTRGIRNNEQFF. Complete variable domain (other parts from reference TRBV25-1 and TRBJ2-1): EADIYQTPRYLVIGTGKKITLECSQTMGHDKMYWYQQDPGMELHLIHYSYGVNSTEKGDLSSESTVSRIRTEHFPLTLESARPSHTSQYLCASSTRGIRNNEQFFGPGTRLTVL.